These 30 T cell receptor beta chains were sequenced from one sample in a study of blood T cell repertoires in COVID-19. The method was immunoSEQ multiplex PCR; TCRdb's version includes in-frame clones alone and lacks a portion of them. The profile shows about 220,000 clones, approximately 86% of them singletons. Sample: peripheral blood. The source of these receptors is a woman in her twenties or thirties who had recovered from COVID-19.

The J gene is TRBJ2-2, the V gene TRBV19; 7 nucleotides align to TRBD1. The J segment lost 1 base and the V segment lost 3 bases, leaving 2 bases of the junction unmatched. Per the germline V gene, CDR1 is LNHDA and CDR2 is SQIVND (reference sequence). CDR3 length equals 15 residues. The CDR3 protein is CASSIGTENTGELFF. CDR3 DNA sequence: TGTGCCAGTAGTATTGGGACAGAGAACACCGGGGAGCTGTTTTTT.

This clone appeared a few times. V gene TRBV7-9 combines with J gene TRBJ1-2; D perhaps matches TRBD1 (5 bases). The CDR3 has 12 amino acids. CDR1 is SEHNR, CDR2 FQNEAQ, per germline (reference sequence). Trimming pared 8 bases from V and 6 bases from J, leaving 13 bases between. CDR3 loop: CASSRGENGYTF. The DNA of the CDR3 is TGTGCCAGCTCGCGGGGGGAGAATGGCTACACCTTC. Full variable domain (rest looked up from reference TRBV7-9 and TRBJ1-2): DTGVSQNPRHKITKRGQNVTFRCDPISEHNRLYWYRQTLGQGPEFLTYFQNEAQLEKSRLLSDRFSAERPKGSFSTLEIQRTEQGDSAMYLCASSRGENGYTFGSGTRLTVV.

The J gene is TRBJ2-2, the V gene TRBV10-3; 8 nucleotides align to TRBD1. Germline values: CDR1 ENHRY, CDR2 SYGVKD. There are 14 residues in the CDR3. Losses at the gene ends were 7 bases for V and 5 bases for J; bases not matched to a gene: 6. The CDR3 DNA sequence: TGTGCCATCACACGGACAGGGTTGACCGGGGAGCTGTTTTTT. Translated: CAITRTGLTGELFF.

The chain combines TRBV15 with TRBJ2-5; 7 positions agree with TRBD1. The CDR3 is made up of 15 amino acids. V lost 6 bases and J lost 2; bases outside the gene matches: 9. Per germline, CDR1 LNHNV and CDR2 YYDKDF (reference sequence). CDR3 sequence reads: CATRTGTETQETQYF. Here the CDR3 DNA reads TGTGCCACCAGAACCGGGACAGAGACGCAAGAGACCCAGTACTTC.

This clone was seen a few times. The V gene is TRBV7-9, the J gene TRBJ1-5; 8 bases are shared with TRBD1. The CDR3 consists of 14 residues. The germline gives CDR1 SEHNR, CDR2 FQNEAQ (reference sequence). The V and J ends lost 5 bases and 4 bases, in that order; junction bases with no gene match: 4. CDR3 loop: CASSPGQGNQPQHF. CDR3 bases: TGTGCCAGCAGCCCCGGACAGGGTAATCAGCCCCAGCATTTT. Full variable domain (outside the CDR3, taken from reference TRBV7-9 and TRBJ1-5): DTGVSQNPRHKITKRGQNVTFRCDPISEHNRLYWYRQTLGQGPEFLTYFQNEAQLEKSRLLSDRFSAERPKGSFSTLEIQRTEQGDSAMYLCASSPGQGNQPQHFGDGTRLSIL.

The chain couples TRBV5-1 to TRBJ2-2; D possibly corresponds to TRBD2 (7 bases). The CDR3 length is 14 residues. Trimming took 1 base from V and 7 from J, leaving 11 bases between them. CDR1 is SGHRS, CDR2 YFSETQ, per germline. The CDR3 loop is CASSLRGADGELFF. The CDR3 DNA follows: TGCGCCAGCAGCTTGCGGGGGGCAGACGGGGAGCTGTTTTTT.

J is TRBJ2-7 and V is TRBV7-9, with 9 bases that match TRBD1. Per germline, CDR1 SEHNR and CDR2 FQNEAQ (reference sequence). V was pared by 7 bases and J by 7 bases, with 5 bases of the junction left unmatched. The CDR3 is 12 amino acids. The CDR3 nucleotides read TGTGCCAGCAACGGACAGGGGCAGGAGCAGTACTTC. Its translation is CASNGQGQEQYF.

As DNA, the CDR3 is TGTGCCAGCTCAGCTCAGGGCCCTAATCAGCCCCAGCATTTT. The encoded protein is CASSAQGPNQPQHF. The J gene is TRBJ1-5, the V gene TRBV18; D possibly corresponds to TRBD1 (5 bases). Germline V gene sequence: CDR1 KGHSH, CDR2 LQKENI. The germline V and J ends were trimmed by 5 bases and 4 bases, with 12 bases remaining between them. This CDR3 region has 14 residues.

The chain carries TRBV2 and TRBJ2-7; a weak D match, TRBD1 (6 bases). The CDR3 covers 13 residues. Trimming took 4 bases from V and 5 from J, leaving 12 bases between them. Germline values: CDR1 SNHLY, CDR2 FYNNEI. In DNA form, the CDR3 reads TGTGCCAGCAGTGCCCCGGACAGCCACGAGCAGTACTTC. This gives the protein CASSAPDSHEQYF.

A single count supports this clone. This chain links TRBV18 with TRBJ2-3; 14 positions match TRBD2. Germline values: CDR1 KGHSH, CDR2 LQKENI. This CDR3 is 17 amino acids long. Unmatched junction bases numbered 1, after V lost 1 base and J lost 1 base. CDR3 bases: TGTGCCAGCTCACCACTGGGACTAGCGGGGGGCACAGATACGCAGTATTTT. Translation: CASSPLGLAGGTDTQYF. The variable domain in full, with the rest retrieved from reference TRBV18 and TRBJ2-3, is NAGVMQNPRHLVRRRGQEARLRCSPMKGHSHVYWYRQLPEEGLKFMVYLQKENIIDESGMPKERFSAEFPKEGPSILRIQQVVRGDSAAYFCASSPLGLAGGTDTQYFGPGTRLTVL.

V and J are TRBV7-2 and TRBJ1-2; 7 nucleotides align to TRBD1. V lost 1 base and J lost 3; bases outside the gene matches: 8. This CDR3 spans 16 amino acids. CDR1 is SGHTA, CDR2 FQGNSA, per germline. CDR3 coding DNA: TGTGCCAGCAGCTTAGATGCCAACAGGGGCTACTATGGCTACACCTTC. Translated: CASSLDANRGYYGYTF.

The chain is built from TRBV20-1 and TRBJ1-1; D uncertain. There are 13 residues in the CDR3. V shed 6 bases and J shed 2 bases, with 13 bases lying between them. Germline assignment: CDR1 DFQATT and CDR2 SNEGSKA (reference sequence). CDR3 residues: CSASGSRNTEAFF. CDR3 sequence (DNA): TGCAGTGCCAGTGGGTCCAGAAACACTGAAGCTTTCTTT.

This sequence joins TRBV6-1 and TRBJ2-7, with D possibly TRBD1 on 5 matching bases. Germline CDR1 MNHNS, CDR2 SASEGT. V lost 6 bases, J lost 3 bases, and 9 bases lay in between. This CDR3 region has 12 residues. The DNA of the CDR3 is TGTGCCAGCAGGGTACAGGACTACGAGCAGTACTTC. Translating gives CASRVQDYEQYF.

The chain carries TRBV27 and TRBJ1-1; D unresolved. V was trimmed by 6 bases and J by 3 bases, leaving 14 bases between them. The CDR3 extends over 14 amino acids. CDR1 MNHEY and CDR2 SMNVEV come from the germline V gene (reference sequence). DNA of the CDR3: TGTGCCAGCAGGTTAGGCCTACGGGACACTGAAGCTTTCTTT. Amino acid sequence: CASRLGLRDTEAFF.

This chain uses TRBV12-3 or TRBV12-4 with TRBJ1-2; D unresolved. The CDR3 has 12 residues. V lost 11 bases and J lost 6, with 16 bases in between. CDR3 amino acids: CADWAVEDGYTF. DNA for the CDR3: TGTGCCGATTGGGCAGTGGAGGATGGCTACACCTTC.

This clone has more than one count but fewer than ten. J is TRBJ1-3 and V is TRBV16, with D uncertain. V was pared by 0 bases and J by 2 bases, with 5 bases between. CDR1 is KGHSY, CDR2 FQNENV, per germline. This CDR3 region has 14 residues. The CDR3 DNA follows: TGTGCCAGCAGCCAATCCACAGCTGGAAACACCATATATTTT. Protein product: CASSQSTAGNTIYF.

The chain carries TRBV11-3 and TRBJ1-1; no clear D gene. The CDR3 has 13 amino acids. The V gene lost 5 bases and the J gene lost 4 bases, with 11 bases spanning the gap. Per germline, CDR1 SGHNT and CDR2 YENEEA. This chain's CDR3 is CASSHYTATEAFF. The CDR3 region has the DNA TGTGCCAGCAGCCACTATACGGCCACTGAAGCTTTCTTT.

The chain couples TRBV5-6 to TRBJ1-2; possibly TRBD1 for D (5 bases). Germline V CDR1 and CDR2: SGHDT, YYEEEE. The V and J ends lost 2 bases and 8 bases respectively, with 13 bases between them. This CDR3 is built from 13 residues. CDR3 sequence reads: CASSLGGAGGYTF. The CDR3 DNA sequence: TGTGCCAGCAGCTTAGGAGGGGCCGGGGGCTACACCTTC.

Only a few counts were recorded for this clone. V usage is TRBV2 and J usage is TRBJ1-2; 12 nucleotides align to TRBD1. This CDR3 region has 14 residues. J gave up 8 bases and V 6 bases, and 7 bases lay outside the gene matches. Germline-derived CDR1 and CDR2 are SNHLY and FYNNEI. The CDR3 spells CASSPGQGAPGYTF. As DNA, the CDR3 is TGTGCCAGCAGCCCGGGACAGGGGGCGCCCGGCTACACCTTC.

The CDR3 loop is CASSLTKQGSTEAFF. CDR3 nucleotides: TGTGCCAGCAGCTTAACGAAACAGGGGAGCACTGAAGCTTTCTTT. The chain recombines TRBV7-3 with TRBJ1-1; TRBD1 matches 7 bases. The germline V gene has CDR1 SGHTA and CDR2 FQGTGA. V dropped 0 bases and J dropped 4; count of bases not matched to a gene: 5. The CDR3 covers 15 residues.

In this sample, this clone turned up once. The V call is TRBV7-2, the J call TRBJ2-7; tentatively, D is TRBD1 (6 bases). The germline gives CDR1 SGHTA, CDR2 FQGNSA. This CDR3 spans 14 amino acids. Trimming removed 5 bases at V and 0 bases at J, with 11 bases between. DNA of the CDR3: TGTGCCAGCAGCCTAGACAGGACCTCCTACGAGCAGTACTTC. Its translation: CASSLDRTSYEQYF. Looking up the rest from reference TRBV7-2 and TRBJ2-7 gives the full variable domain: GAGVSQSPSNKVTEKGKDVELRCDPISGHTALYWYRQSLGQGLEFLIYFQGNSAPDKSGLPSDRFSAERTGGSVSTLTIQRTQQEDSAVYLCASSLDRTSYEQYFGPGTRLTVT.

This chain uses TRBV9 with TRBJ2-1, with TRBD2 matching 12 bases. V was pared by 1 base and J by 8 bases, with 4 bases of the junction left unmatched. This CDR3 has 15 residues. Germline V CDR1 and CDR2: SGDLS, YYNGEE. The CDR3 sequence: CASSVLAGGPHEQFF. For the CDR3, the DNA is TGTGCCAGCAGCGTACTAGCGGGGGGGCCTCATGAGCAGTTCTTC.

The chain has TRBV11-2 and TRBJ2-5; 10 bases line up with TRBD2. The V segment lost 4 bases and the J segment 2 bases; nucleotides outside the gene matches: 10. The CDR3 runs to 17 residues. The germline V gene encodes CDR1 SGHAT and CDR2 FQNNGV. The chain's CDR3 is CASSSGLSGGIQETQYF. CDR3 coding DNA: TGTGCCAGCAGCTCCGGACTTAGCGGGGGGATACAAGAGACCCAGTACTTC.

The table lists this clone with a few counts. The V gene is TRBV18, the J gene TRBJ1-6; possibly TRBD1 for D (5 bases). The germline gives CDR1 KGHSH, CDR2 LQKENI. The CDR3 extends over 17 amino acids. Trimming pared 2 bases from V and 6 bases from J, leaving 17 bases between. Here the CDR3 reads CASSPSLGHDGNSPLHF. The CDR3 DNA sequence: TGTGCCAGCTCACCATCACTCGGACATGACGGTAATTCACCCCTCCACTTT.

In this sample, this clone turned up a few times. V and J are TRBV2 and TRBJ1-5; 7 nucleotides match TRBD1. The CDR3 extends over 13 amino acids. The J segment lost 2 bases and the V segment lost 7 bases, leaving 2 bases of the junction unmatched. The V gene's germline CDR1 is SNHLY and CDR2 FYNNEI. Written as DNA, the CDR3 is TGTGCCAGCACCCAGGGGGGCAATCAGCCCCAGCATTTT. Its translation: CASTQGGNQPQHF. Together with reference TRBV2 and TRBJ1-5, the CDR3 gives the full variable domain: EPEVTQTPSHQVTQMGQEVILRCVPISNHLYFYWYRQILGQKVEFLVSFYNNEISEKSEIFDDQFSVERPDGSNFTLKIRSTKLEDSAMYFCASTQGGNQPQHFGDGTRLSIL.

V and J are TRBV7-3 and TRBJ2-2; no firm D call. Germline loops: CDR1 SGHTA, CDR2 FQGTGA. Trimming took 1 base from V and 4 from J, leaving 13 bases between them. The CDR3 runs 16 residues. As DNA, the CDR3 is TGTGCCAGCAGCTTAAGGCACCCTGGAGCCACCGGGGAGCTGTTTTTT. Protein: CASSLRHPGATGELFF.

The chain combines TRBV5-1 with TRBJ2-3, with a weak D call TRBD2 (6 bases). Germline-derived CDR1 and CDR2 are SGHRS and YFSETQ. This CDR3 region has 15 residues. Trimming pared 3 bases from V and 2 bases from J, leaving 13 bases between. Here the CDR3 reads CASSSGGGDTDTQYF. For the CDR3, the DNA is TGCGCCAGCAGCTCGGGCGGCGGGGACACAGATACGCAGTATTTT.

The rearrangement joins TRBV5-1 to TRBJ1-1; 7 bases fit TRBD1. The length of the CDR3 is 15 residues. In germline, CDR1 is SGHRS, CDR2 YFSETQ. V shed 4 bases, J shed 5 bases, and the junction held 11 bases outside the gene matches. Here the CDR3 DNA reads TGCGCCAGCAGCGGATTAGGGGGCGCGGGAACTGAAGCTTTCTTT. It yields the protein CASSGLGGAGTEAFF.

This clone was detected a few times. This chain links TRBV2 with TRBJ2-7; D is unresolved. There are 10 residues in the CDR3. Trimming removed 5 bases from V and 6 bases from J, with 5 bases in between. Germline V gives CDR1 SNHLY, CDR2 FYNNEI. CDR3 nucleotide sequence: TGTGCCAGCAGTTCTACCGAGCAGTACTTC. Amino acids: CASSSTEQYF.

The chain is built from TRBV3-1 (or the pseudogene TRBV3-2) and TRBJ1-6; no firm D call. Germline V gene data show CDR1 as LGHDT and CDR2 as YNNKEL (reference sequence). V was cut by 4 bases and J by 8 bases, with 12 bases left in between. This CDR3 has 14 residues. DNA for the CDR3: TGTGCCAGCAGCCGGTCTAACGGAGATTCACCCCTCCACTTT. This encodes CASSRSNGDSPLHF.